This is a list of T cell receptor beta chains from one sample in a study of cytomegalovirus exposure and HLA in healthy donors. Only in-frame clones appear in the TCRdb table, and some are missing; sequencing was by immunoSEQ multiplex PCR. Here the sample spans 100,000 or so clones, 65% to 85% being singletons. Sample: PBMCs. Receptors originate from a woman between 35 and 50 years old in good health and CMV-seronegative. Both conserved end residues are part of each CDR3.

v_call	j_call	cdr3_aa
TRBV2	TRBJ1-2	CASSGPTGEVDYGYTF
TRBV7-9	TRBJ2-7	CAEIQGAWGEQYF
TRBV7-8	TRBJ2-7	CASSLGPSGASYEQYF
TRBV9	TRBJ2-3	CASSVSSGLTETSTDTQYF
TRBV25-1	TRBJ2-7	CASSSGVPYEQYF
TRBV6-5	TRBJ2-5	CASSYRGGETQYF
TRBV7-8	TRBJ2-7	CASSQAYEQYF
TRBV30	TRBJ2-7	CVWSTGTRSGEQYF
TRBV6-4	TRBJ2-7	CASSDSKLCWRGYEQYF
TRBV6-6	TRBJ2-3	CASGDRGRDTQYF
TRBV7-3	TRBJ1-1	CASSTGTGWTEAFF
TRBV19	TRBJ1-5	CASSGWGNQPQHF
TRBV19	TRBJ2-2	CASTTYNSPGLAGNTGELFF
TRBV7-2	TRBJ2-7	CASSLEGLGSYEQYF
TRBV4-3	TRBJ1-2	CASSQNALEEGYGYTF
TRBV18	TRBJ2-5	CASSTLGGRGETQYF
TRBV28	TRBJ2-1	CASSLYSGSQSNEQFF
TRBV7-3	TRBJ2-5	CASSPRTGGYQETQYF
TRBV7-2	TRBJ2-1	CASSSNLAGGYNEQFF
TRBV21-1	TRBJ2-3	CASFTRGSGPSTDTQYF
TRBV5-1	TRBJ1-2	CASSLAQSDYGYTF
TRBV6-1	TRBJ2-3	CASSSPDTQYF
TRBV11-2	TRBJ2-7	CASRTSGGYEQYF
TRBV30	TRBJ2-5	CAWSVPRTSGDSRRETQYF
TRBV5-6	TRBJ2-4	CASSLRQGSAKNIQYF
TRBV4-2	TRBJ2-3	CASSQERTSGTDTQYF
TRBV10-2	TRBJ2-7	CASRFSGQGFYEQYF
TRBV7-9	TRBJ2-2	CSSSPPRGQEGPGELFF
TRBV7-9	.	CASSSRQGSYEQYF
TRBV30	TRBJ2-7	CAWATATYEQYF
TRBV4-3	TRBJ2-1	CASSQRATGGRRNNEQFF
TRBV27	TRBJ2-3	CASSVTPDTQYF
TRBV5-1	TRBJ2-5	CASSPTGVETQYF
TRBV7-2	TRBJ1-1	CASSLVSGFGSEAFF
TRBV9	TRBJ2-5	CASSVGLAGEETQYF
TRBV11-2	TRBJ2-3	CASSLVGGQITDTQYF
TRBV2	TRBJ1-1	CASSELPGQNTEAFF
TRBV21-1	TRBJ1-1	CASSKYGGRVGDPNTEAFF
TRBV7-2	TRBJ2-7	CASTSPGLAGAYEQYF
TRBV6-4	TRBJ2-1	CASSDSERNEQFF
TRBV5-1	TRBJ1-1	CASSLGQGGFTEAFF
TRBV6-6	TRBJ2-7	CASSSLAGGSYEQYF
TRBV19	TRBJ2-5	CASTSRPGSTGETQYF
TRBV9	TRBJ2-5	CASSPPGQKEETQYF
TRBV7-9	TRBJ1-2	CASSDRVDGYTF
TRBV7-9	TRBJ2-7	CASSFGQGYEQYF
TRBV4-2	TRBJ2-5	CASSQDDFMRETQYF
TRBV7-3	TRBJ2-7	CASSLNGGGPYEQYF
TRBV27	TRBJ1-5	CASSLFGQYSNQPQHF
TRBV7-9	TRBJ2-7	CASSRPGGEQYF
TRBV2	.	CASTAGPTYEQYF
TRBV7-9	TRBJ2-1	CASSPRTSGGNNEQFF
TRBV5-8	TRBJ1-6	CASGLTAYNSPLHF